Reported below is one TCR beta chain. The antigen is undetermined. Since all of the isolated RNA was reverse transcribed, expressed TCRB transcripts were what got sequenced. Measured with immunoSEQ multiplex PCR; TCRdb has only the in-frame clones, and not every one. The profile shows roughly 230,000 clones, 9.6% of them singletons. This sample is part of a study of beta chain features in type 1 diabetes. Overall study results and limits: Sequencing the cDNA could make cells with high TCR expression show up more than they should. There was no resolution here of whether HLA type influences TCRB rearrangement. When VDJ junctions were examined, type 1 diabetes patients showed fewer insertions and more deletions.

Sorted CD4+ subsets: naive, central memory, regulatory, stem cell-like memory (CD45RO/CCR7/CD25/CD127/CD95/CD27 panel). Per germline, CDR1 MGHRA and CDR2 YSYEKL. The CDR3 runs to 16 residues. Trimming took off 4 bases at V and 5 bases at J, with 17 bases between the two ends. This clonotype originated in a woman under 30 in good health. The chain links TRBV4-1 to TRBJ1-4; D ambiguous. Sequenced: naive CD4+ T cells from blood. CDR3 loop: CASSLPGVRSNEKLFF. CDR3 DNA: TGCGCCAGCAGCCTCCCCGGGGTCAGATCGAATGAAAAACTGTTTTTT.